The rows below give T cell receptor beta chains drawn from one sample of a study of shared T cell receptors in the human thymus. Sequencing used immunoSEQ multiplex PCR; TCRdb keeps in-frame clones, though not all of them. This table holds 550,000 to 800,000 clones, approximately 85% found once. These sequences were also reported in another study, on human thymus T cells.

Source material: thymocytes. These TCRs come from a girl under two years old with a congenital heart defect. Both conserved end residues are part of each CDR3. D genes are given only for firm matches. The listing skips clone size in some rows; elsewhere it reads once, few, many or a size class.

-	TRBV14	TRBJ2-1	-	CASSPGLVHREQFF	TGTGCCAGCAGCCCGGGACTGGTACATCGGGAGCAGTTCTTC
-	TRBV5-6	TRBJ1-5	-	CASSLILRGRLQPQHF	TGTGCCAGCAGCTTGATTCTCAGGGGACGCCTTCAGCCCCAGCATTTT
-	TRBV6-1	TRBJ2-5	TRBD2	CAQGTSGEETQYF	TGTGCCCAGGGGACTAGCGGGGAAGAGACCCAGTACTTC
-	TRBV18	TRBJ1-1	-	CASSTGQTYTEAFF	TGTGCCAGCTCAACCGGACAGACCTACACTGAAGCTTTCTTT
-	TRBV5-1	TRBJ1-1	-	CASSLQYSRIDTEAFF	TGCGCCAGCAGCTTGCAATATTCTAGAATTGACACTGAAGCTTTCTTT
once	TRBV19	TRBJ1-2	-	CASSIRAGEGNYGYTF	TGTGCCAGTAGTATCCGGGCAGGGGAGGGAAACTATGGCTACACCTTC
-	TRBV6-1	TRBJ2-7	-	CASTIQTEQYF	TGTGCCAGCACCATACAGACCGAGCAGTACTTC
-	TRBV28	TRBJ1-4	-	CASSLSQGPIIGEKLFF	TGTGCCAGCAGTTTGAGTCAGGGTCCGATCATAGGAGAAAAACTGTTTTTT
-	TRBV5-6	TRBJ2-1	TRBD2	CASIREGEDEQFF	TGTGCCAGCATCCGGGAGGGAGAGGATGAGCAGTTCTTC
once	TRBV5-8	TRBJ2-1	TRBD2	CASSLELAGGLNEQFF	TGTGCCAGCAGCTTGGAACTAGCGGGGGGACTCAATGAGCAGTTCTTC
once	TRBV18	TRBJ1-3	-	CASSLSRHRGNTIYF	TGTGCCAGCTCACTGTCACGCCACCGGGGAAACACCATATATTTT
few	TRBV25-1	TRBJ2-2	-	CASSAYSDTPNTGELFF	TGTGCCAGCAGTGCTTACAGTGATACACCGAACACCGGGGAGCTGTTTTTT
-	TRBV15	TRBJ2-3	TRBD2	CATSRDRGAGAPDTQYF	TGTGCCACCAGCAGAGATAGGGGAGCGGGGGCCCCAGATACGCAGTATTTT
-	TRBV4-1	TRBJ1-5	TRBD1	CASSQEIPGQGVGPESQPQHF	TGCGCCAGCAGCCAAGAAATCCCGGGACAGGGAGTTGGTCCTGAAAGTCAGCCCCAGCATTTT
-	TRBV18	TRBJ2-1	TRBD2	CASSPPGLAGRSEQFF	TGTGCCAGCTCACCCCCGGGACTAGCGGGGAGGAGTGAGCAGTTCTTC
-	TRBV5-1	TRBJ1-2	-	CASSLSSYGYTF	TGCGCCAGCAGCCTCTCGTCGTATGGCTACACCTTC
-	TRBV28	TRBJ2-4	TRBD1	CASGPSQGADFPMVKNIQYF	TGTGCCAGCGGCCCTTCACAGGGGGCCGATTTCCCTATGGTCAAAAACATTCAGTACTTC
-	TRBV7-6	TRBJ2-5	TRBD2	CASSPSGGTQETQYF	TGTGCCAGCAGCCCTAGCGGCGGAACCCAAGAGACCCAGTACTTC
-	TRBV15	TRBJ1-1	TRBD1	CATSRPKTGVSNTEAFF	TGTGCCACCAGCAGACCAAAGACAGGGGTTTCGAACACTGAAGCTTTCTTT
-	TRBV7-2	TRBJ2-3	-	CASSFWGPLTDTQYF	TGTGCCAGCAGCTTTTGGGGGCCCCTCACAGATACGCAGTATTTT